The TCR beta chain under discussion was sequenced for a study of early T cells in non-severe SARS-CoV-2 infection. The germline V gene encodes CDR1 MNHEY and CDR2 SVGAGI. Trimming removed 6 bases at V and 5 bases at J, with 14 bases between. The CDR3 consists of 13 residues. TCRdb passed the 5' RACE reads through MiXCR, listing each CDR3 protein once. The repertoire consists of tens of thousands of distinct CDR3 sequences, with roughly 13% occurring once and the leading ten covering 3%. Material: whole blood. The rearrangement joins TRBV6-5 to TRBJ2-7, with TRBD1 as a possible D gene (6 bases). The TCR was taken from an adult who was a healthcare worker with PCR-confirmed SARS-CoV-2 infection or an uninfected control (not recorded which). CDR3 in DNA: TGTGCCAGCAGGGAAACAGGGAGCAACGAGCAGTACTTC. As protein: CASRETGSNEQYF.